This TCR beta chain was recorded in a study of molecular identifiers for immune sequencing clone quantification. This clonotype appeared many times. TCRdb itself ran the PCR reads through MiXCR, one entry per CDR3 protein. The data show about half a million distinct CDR3 sequences, about 22% seen once. This receptor was taken from a human donor in good health. Some libraries in this study had Jurkat cell RNA spiked in. Sequencing was performed on naive CD8+ T cells from blood, with Jurkat cell RNA spiked in. The subset denotes: FACS-sorted CD8+CD4-CCR7+CD45RA+ naive T cells.

This CDR3 reads CASSSVAVRNIQYF. CDR3 DNA: TGTGCCAGCAGCTCCGTAGCAGTTAGAAACATTCAGTACTTC. This chain joins TRBV7-9 and TRBJ2-4; D is ambiguous. V was cut by 4 bases and J by 6 bases, with 13 bases left in between. The CDR3 contains 14 residues. CDR1 and CDR2 from the germline V gene are SEHNR and FQNEAQ (reference sequence).